The 25 T cell receptor beta chains below all came from one sample that was sequenced in a study of T cell responses to AZD1222 COVID-19 vaccine. Produced via immunoSEQ multiplex PCR; TCRdb's table is partial and in-frame only. The sample records about 44,000 clones, over 60% being singletons. Material: peripheral blood, obtained on day 0 of AZD1222 vaccination. The receptors were gathered from an adult in good health.

The chain recombines TRBV11-1 with TRBJ1-1; D unresolved. This CDR3 contains 13 residues. Trimming took off 1 base at V and 5 bases at J, with 8 bases between the two ends. CDR1 SGHAT and CDR2 FQDESV come from the germline V gene (reference sequence). The DNA of the CDR3 is TGTGCCAGCAGCTTAGGTCTCAGGACTGAAGCTTTCTTT. It yields the protein CASSLGLRTEAFF. The full variable domain, completed using reference TRBV11-1 and TRBJ1-1, is EAEVAQSPRYKITEKSQAVAFWCDPISGHATLYWYRQILGQGPELLVQFQDESVVDDSQLPKDRFSAERLKGVDSTLKIQPAELGDSAMYLCASSLGLRTEAFFGQGTRLTVV.

The J gene is TRBJ1-2, the V gene TRBV2; 8 nucleotides line up with TRBD1. The CDR3 extends over 14 amino acids. The J segment lost 3 bases and the V segment lost 6 bases, leaving 6 bases of the junction unmatched. In germline, CDR1 is SNHLY, CDR2 FYNNEI. CDR3 DNA sequence: TGTGCCAGCAGGCTACAGGGGGGAGACTATGGCTACACCTTC. It translates to CASRLQGGDYGYTF.

This chain uses TRBV11-2 with TRBJ2-7, with TRBD2 matching over 7 bases. Trimming took 0 bases from V and 0 from J; bases not matched to a gene: 8. The CDR3 covers 17 residues. CDR1 and CDR2 from the germline V gene are SGHAT and FQNNGV. CDR3 sequence: CASSLEGLADSSYEQYF. In DNA form, the CDR3 reads TGTGCCAGCAGCTTAGAAGGTCTAGCGGATTCCTCCTACGAGCAGTACTTC. The variable domain in full, completed from reference TRBV11-2 and TRBJ2-7, reads EAGVAQSPRYKIIEKRQSVAFWCNPISGHATLYWYQQILGQGPKLLIQFQNNGVVDDSQLPKDRFSAERLKGVDSTLKIQPAKLEDSAVYLCASSLEGLADSSYEQYFGPGTRLTVT.

The chain carries TRBV19 and TRBJ1-1; D is undetermined. Germline V CDR1 and CDR2: LNHDA, SQIVND (reference sequence). CDR3 length: 14 residues. Trimming took 1 base from V and 1 from J, leaving 7 bases between them. For the CDR3, the DNA is TGTGCCAGTAGTATAGTCACCCGGAACACTGAAGCTTTCTTT. Translation: CASSIVTRNTEAFF.

There are a few counts of this clone. The J gene is TRBJ2-1, the V gene TRBV7-2; D ambiguous. The length of the CDR3 is 15 residues. V shed 1 base and J shed 0 bases, with 7 bases lying between them. Germline assignment: CDR1 SGHTA and CDR2 FQGNSA. The CDR3 protein is CASSLDWGSYNEQFF. CDR3 in DNA: TGTGCCAGCAGCTTAGACTGGGGCTCCTACAATGAGCAGTTCTTC.

The chain has TRBV7-9 and TRBJ1-6; 7 nucleotides align to TRBD1. The germline V gene encodes CDR1 SEHNR and CDR2 FQNEAQ (reference sequence). V shed 0 bases and J 9 bases; nucleotides not matched to a gene: 2. This CDR3 is 14 amino acids long. The CDR3 reads CASSLAGGGSPLHF. CDR3 sequence (DNA): TGTGCCAGCAGCTTAGCAGGGGGCGGTTCACCCCTCCACTTT.

This clone has just a few counts. The rearrangement joins TRBV30 to TRBJ1-5; D gene uncertain. Germline CDR1 reads GTSNPN; CDR2 reads SVGIG (reference sequence). This CDR3 spans 16 amino acids. The ends were cut back, 0 bases at V and 0 bases at J, with 12 bases in the middle. The CDR3 DNA is TGTGCCTGGAGTGTTCGGAACGCCCTTAGCAATCAGCCCCAGCATTTT. Protein: CAWSVRNALSNQPQHF.

This clone was seen a single time. V usage is TRBV6-2 or TRBV6-3 and J usage is TRBJ2-6; possibly TRBD1 for D (6 bases). Per germline, CDR1 MNHEY and CDR2 SVGEGT. V was cut by 5 bases and J by 4 bases, with 15 bases left in between. CDR3 length: 16 amino acids. CDR3 region: CASSKNRAPGANVLTF. The CDR3 coding sequence is TGTGCCAGCAGTAAAAACAGGGCTCCGGGGGCCAACGTCCTGACTTTC.

V usage is TRBV27 and J usage is TRBJ1-4, with D possibly TRBD1 on 6 matching bases. This CDR3 has 16 amino acids. Looked up from germline, CDR1 is MNHEY and CDR2 is SMNVEV (reference sequence). The ends were cut back, 6 bases at V and 1 base at J, with 15 bases in the middle. CDR3 loop: CASRSSTGLTNEKLFF. In nucleotides, the CDR3 is TGTGCCAGCAGATCCTCCACAGGGTTAACTAATGAAAAACTGTTTTTT.

The chain carries TRBV13 and TRBJ2-2; possibly TRBD1 for D (6 bases). Germline V gene lookup returns CDR1 PRHDT and CDR2 FYEKMQ (reference sequence). There are 15 residues in the CDR3. The V end lost 4 bases, the J end lost 3 bases, and 12 bases lay between the germline ends. The CDR3, as DNA: TGTGCCAGCAGCTCCCGGGACACATACACCGGGGAGCTGTTTTTT. This gives the protein CASSSRDTYTGELFF.

The chain uses TRBV18 and TRBJ1-5; TRBD1 is a possible D gene (5 bases). The V end lost 3 bases, the J end lost 7 bases, and 10 bases lay between the germline ends. The CDR3 runs 13 residues. Germline CDR1 is KGHSH and CDR2 is LQKENI. For the CDR3, the DNA is TGTGCCAGCTCACCCGGCAGGGACCAGCCCCAGCATTTT. Protein: CASSPGRDQPQHF.

The J gene is TRBJ1-2, the V gene TRBV12-3 or TRBV12-4; 7 nucleotides align to TRBD1. This CDR3 region has 12 residues. V lost 6 bases and J lost 4; bases outside the gene matches: 2. CDR3 sequence reads: CASSRTGYGYTF. CDR3 DNA: TGTGCCAGCAGCAGGACAGGCTATGGCTACACCTTC.

This chain links TRBV28 with TRBJ2-1; 9 bases are shared with TRBD1. V shed 6 bases and J 5 bases; nucleotides not matched to a gene: 8. Germline CDR1 MDHEN, CDR2 SYDVKM. CDR3 length equals 15 residues. CDR3 loop: CASRAGTGWDNEQFF. The CDR3 nucleotides read TGTGCCAGCAGAGCCGGGACAGGGTGGGACAATGAGCAGTTCTTC. Together with reference TRBV28 and TRBJ2-1, the CDR3 gives the full variable domain: DVKVTQSSRYLVKRTGEKVFLECVQDMDHENMFWYRQDPGLGLRLIYFSYDVKMKEKGDIPEGYSVSREKKERFSLILESASTNQTSMYLCASRAGTGWDNEQFFGPGTRLTVL.

The sample holds one count of this clone. The rearrangement joins TRBV4-3 to TRBJ1-2; 7 nucleotides match TRBD1. The CDR3 consists of 16 residues. V was pared by 1 base and J by 8 bases, with 13 bases of the junction left unmatched. The germline gives CDR1 LGHNA, CDR2 YSLEER. CDR3 DNA: TGCGCCAGCAGCCAAGCAGGGGGGCAGGGAGGATTGGGCTACACCTTC. Protein sequence: CASSQAGGQGGLGYTF.

The rearrangement joins TRBV2 to TRBJ1-1, with 8 bases that match TRBD1. The V gene end was trimmed by 6 bases and the J gene end by 1 base; junction bases not matched to a gene: 7. CDR3 length: 15 residues. The germline V gene encodes CDR1 SNHLY and CDR2 FYNNEI. CDR3 sequence reads: CASRTHGQGNTEAFF. In DNA form, the CDR3 reads TGTGCCAGCAGGACTCATGGACAGGGGAACACTGAAGCTTTCTTT.

This chain links TRBV5-6 with TRBJ2-3; D is perhaps TRBD2 (5 bases). The ends were cut back, 1 base at V and 11 bases at J, with 14 bases in the middle. The length of the CDR3 is 13 residues. Germline V gene lookup returns CDR1 SGHDT and CDR2 YYEEEE. DNA for the CDR3: TGTGCCAGCAGCTTGTGGAGGAGTCGTAGGCAGTATTTT. Its translation is CASSLWRSRRQYF.

The chain couples TRBV6-1 to TRBJ1-2; D remains ambiguous. Per germline, CDR1 MNHNS and CDR2 SASEGT. The CDR3 is 13 residues long. The germline V and J ends were trimmed by 4 bases and 0 bases, with 6 bases remaining between them. This CDR3 reads CASSAVPNYGYTF. The CDR3 bases are TGTGCCAGCAGTGCAGTCCCTAACTATGGCTACACCTTC.

The rearrangement joins TRBV5-1 to TRBJ2-5, with unresolved D. This CDR3 has 15 residues. Trimming removed 4 bases at V and 5 bases at J, with 18 bases between. Per germline, CDR1 SGHRS and CDR2 YFSETQ. CDR3 amino acids: CASSPASPSKETQYF. CDR3 sequence (DNA): TGCGCCAGCAGCCCGGCTTCCCCCAGTAAGGAGACCCAGTACTTC.

J is TRBJ1-5 and V is TRBV19; the D is unclear. The CDR3 is made up of 12 amino acids. Trimming took off 6 bases at V and 7 bases at J, with 10 bases between the two ends. Looked up from germline, CDR1 is LNHDA and CDR2 is SQIVND (reference sequence). For the CDR3, the DNA is TGTGCCAGTAGCCTCGGGTGGCAGCCCCAGCATTTT. It translates to CASSLGWQPQHF.

The V call is TRBV28, the J call TRBJ2-7; 9 nucleotides line up with TRBD1. V trimming: 5 bases; J trimming: 6 bases; junction bases outside the gene matches: 8. CDR3 length: 14 residues. Germline V gene sequence: CDR1 MDHEN, CDR2 SYDVKM. CDR3 DNA sequence: TGTGCCAGCAGTCCTTGGACAGGGGTTGGCGAGCAGTACTTC. Encoded protein: CASSPWTGVGEQYF.

CDR3 sequence reads: CATSGAQNTDTQYF. In nucleotides, the CDR3 is TGTGCCACCAGTGGTGCCCAGAACACAGATACGCAGTATTTT. J is TRBJ2-3 and V is TRBV24-1; unclear D gene. Germline V gene sequence: CDR1 KGHDR, CDR2 SFDVKD. V gave up 5 bases and J gave up 2 bases, with 10 bases separating them. CDR3 length equals 14 residues.

The rearrangement joins TRBV28 to TRBJ1-4; no reliable D call. CDR1 is MDHEN, CDR2 SYDVKM, per germline. CDR3 length: 12 residues. Trimming left V 8 bases short and J 5 bases short, with 9 bases between. The CDR3 coding sequence is TGTGCCAGCGGCCCCCCGAATGAAAAACTGTTTTTT. Protein product: CASGPPNEKLFF.

The chain employs TRBV3-1 (or the pseudogene TRBV3-2) and TRBJ2-5; 10 nucleotides align to TRBD1. This CDR3 spans 14 amino acids. Germline V gives CDR1 LGHDT, CDR2 YNNKEL (reference sequence). The V and J ends lost 5 bases and 8 bases, in that order; junction bases with no gene match: 8. CDR3 protein: CASSGPGDRGTQYF. The CDR3 nucleotides are TGTGCCAGCAGCGGGCCCGGGGACAGGGGCACCCAGTACTTC.

This chain joins TRBV5-1 and TRBJ1-5, with D possibly being TRBD1 (5 bases). The germline V gene has CDR1 SGHRS and CDR2 YFSETQ. V shed 4 bases and J shed 8 bases, with 16 bases lying between them. The CDR3 is 14 amino acids. The CDR3 DNA is TGCGCCAGCAGCCCCGGCGGCGCCAGGGAGCCCCAGCATTTT. It codes for CASSPGGAREPQHF.

The chain's CDR3 is CASSMGDSNYGYTF. CDR3 DNA sequence: TGTGCCAGTAGTATGGGGGACAGCAACTATGGCTACACCTTC. This sequence joins TRBV19 and TRBJ1-2; TRBD1 agrees at 7 bases. V was clipped by 3 bases and J by 2 bases; unmatched bases: 3. The CDR3 contains 14 residues. Germline V gene sequence: CDR1 LNHDA, CDR2 SQIVND (reference sequence).